The clone carrying this T cell receptor beta chain was seen ten or more times. What it binds is unknown. The data were taken from a study of T cells in Graves' hyperthyroidism and ophthalmopathy. Amplification yielded TCR beta CDR3 regions, with RNA transcripts as the source. RT-PCR in the first round (using the HTBI primer set) targeted the TCR CDR3. MiXCR, run by TCRdb on the multiplex PCR reads, gives a single entry per CDR3 protein. The table lists 550,000 to 800,000 distinct CDR3 sequences, approximately 15% of them singletons, with around a sixth in the top ten. The CDR3 sequence is 14 residues long. CDR1 is LNHNV and CDR2 is YYDKDF in the germline V gene (reference sequence). Deletions cut 1 base from V and 7 bases from J, with 11 bases between. Points from the study as a whole: Most thyroid clonotypes expanded above 0.001 were also detected in blood. From stable hyperthyroidism, ophthalmopathy was set apart by a 13 V-J model.

The chain combines TRBV15 with TRBJ1-5; D possibly corresponds to TRBD1 (5 bases). The source material was blood. This TCR came from a man aged 45-60 years with Graves' hyperthyroidism. CDR3 region: CATSRGRGGQPQHF. The CDR3 DNA reads as TGTGCCACCAGCAGAGGAAGGGGCGGGCAGCCCCAGCATTTT.